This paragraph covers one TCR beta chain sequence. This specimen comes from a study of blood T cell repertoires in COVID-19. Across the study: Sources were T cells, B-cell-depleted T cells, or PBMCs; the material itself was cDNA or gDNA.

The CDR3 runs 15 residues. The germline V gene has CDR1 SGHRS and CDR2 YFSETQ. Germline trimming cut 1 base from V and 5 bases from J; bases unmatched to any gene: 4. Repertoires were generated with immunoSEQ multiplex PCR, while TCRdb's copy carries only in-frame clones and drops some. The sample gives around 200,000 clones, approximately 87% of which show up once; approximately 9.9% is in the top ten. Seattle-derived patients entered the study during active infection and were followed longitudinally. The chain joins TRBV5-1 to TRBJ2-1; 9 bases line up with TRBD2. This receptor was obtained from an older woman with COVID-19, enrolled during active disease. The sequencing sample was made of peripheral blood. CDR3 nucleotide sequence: TGCGCCAGCAGCTTGTCTAGCGGGATTAACAATGAGCAGTTCTTC. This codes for CASSLSSGINNEQFF. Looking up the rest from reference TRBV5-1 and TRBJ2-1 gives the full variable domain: KAGVTQTPRYLIKTRGQQVTLSCSPISGHRSVSWYQQTPGQGLQFLFEYFSETQRNKGNFPGRFSGRQFSNSRSEMNVSTLELGDSALYLCASSLSSGINNEQFFGPGTRLTVL.